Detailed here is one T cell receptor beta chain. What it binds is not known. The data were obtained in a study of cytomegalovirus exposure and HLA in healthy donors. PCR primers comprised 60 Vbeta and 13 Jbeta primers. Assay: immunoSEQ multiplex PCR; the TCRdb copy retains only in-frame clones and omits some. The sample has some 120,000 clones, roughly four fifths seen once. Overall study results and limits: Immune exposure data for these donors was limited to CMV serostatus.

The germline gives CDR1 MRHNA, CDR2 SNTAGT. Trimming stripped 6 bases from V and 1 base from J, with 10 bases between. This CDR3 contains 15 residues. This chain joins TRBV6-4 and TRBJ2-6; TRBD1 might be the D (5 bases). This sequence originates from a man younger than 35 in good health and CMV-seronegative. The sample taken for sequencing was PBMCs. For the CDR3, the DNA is TGTGCCAGCAGCCAGGACACTTCTGGGGCCAACGTCCTGACTTTC. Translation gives CASSQDTSGANVLTF.